Reported below is one T cell receptor beta chain. Its antigen is currently not known. Base qualities are not recorded, but no much larger clone differs from it by a single base. This specimen's treatment or condition label, interpreted: oral pan-JAK inhibitor, 5-10 mg twice daily. Lesional scalp punch biopsies and peripheral blood were collected from alopecia areata patients. After PBMCs were isolated by density centrifugation and stained for CD3, CD4 and CD8, a FACSAria was used to sort CD4+ and CD8+ T cells. The receptor library was made with the immunoSEQ multiplex PCR assay. RNA was extracted from all samples and reverse transcribed into cDNA, which served as template for TCR sequencing. First-strand cDNA was synthesized using SuperScript III with a 2:1 mix of oligo-dT and random hexamers. A synthetic immune receptor repertoire was used to measure amplification bias, and any remaining bias was corrected computationally. The study's processing was this. Raw reads were preprocessed to remove errors, and CDR3 was defined according to IMGT conventions as the region from the conserved cysteine to phenylalanine. To get clonality, Shannon entropy was normalized by log2 of the number of productive unique TCRs and the result was subtracted from 1. Whether each scalp clone was CD4 or CD8 was inferred by checking scalp TCRbeta sequences against the CD4 and CD8 repertoires from sorted blood. This immuneACCESS table, as held by TCRdb, lists in-frame sequences with V and J called but not all clones. Of the missing ones, under half trace to an unresolved V gene in checked studies; the others have no known cause. That table gives V, J and clone size, and the DNA gave D and trimming. In this sample the table shows about 64,000 clones, under 60% of which occur a single time. Roughly 20% of the sample is in the top ten clones.

This specimen belongs to a study of CD8+ T cells in alopecia areata (dated by TCRdb to 2016 to 2018). Broadly, across the study: Treated patients were enrolled in an open-label pilot trial of oral tofacitinib, 5 to 10 mg twice daily, for moderate-to-severe alopecia areata. Amplification of TCRbeta CDR3 regions was done by immunoSEQ multiplex PCR using 35 Vbeta forward primers and 13 Jbeta reverse primers. In humans, TCRbeta sequencing was performed on scalp tissue and on sorted CD4+ and CD8+ peripheral blood T cells from healthy controls and from patients with patchy or totalis/universalis alopecia areata. For the treated patients, the SALT score, which quantifies what percentage of scalp surface area is affected, served as the measure of disease severity. Tofacitinib-treated patients had biopsies at baseline and at 4 and 24 weeks of treatment, with a later scalp biopsy in several patients. Tofacitinib was given for 6 to 18 months, followed by 6 months of follow-up off drug to assess delayed response and recurrence. The RNA source kit depended on sample type: the PAXgene miRNA kit for fixed scalp, the miRNeasy kit for PBMCs, and the RNeasy kit for mouse skin. In both human patients and the C3H/HeJ mouse model, the study applied high-throughput TCRbeta sequencing to look at T cell clonal expansion in alopecia areata. Clonality in the scalp was compared among normal scalp (n=4), patchy alopecia areata scalp (n=8), and alopecia totalis/universalis scalp (n=8). Results and caveats for the whole study, not just this receptor: Shared TCR sequences between patients were less evident than in mice, which may be partly attributable to HLA diversity in the patient population. Because the treated cohort was small and had just a single nonresponder, larger studies are needed to establish links between baseline CD8+ expansion and response. During tofacitinib treatment, many expanded lesional clones remained in scalp and blood, and this persistence may partly explain relapse after treatment is stopped. Scalp clonality and the number of expanded CD8+ clones among the top 100 scalp clones were significantly decreased by tofacitinib. Unlike mouse skin, which is dominated by gammadelta T cells, normal human skin has resident alphabeta T cells that are also sequenced, and this complicates analysis of the scalp TCR repertoire. Compared with normal scalp, lesional scalp, particularly in alopecia totalis/universalis, had higher clonality and more expanded CD8+ clones, which suggests antigenic drive.

In the germline V gene, CDR1 corresponds to MGHRA and CDR2 to YSYEKL. The CDR3, from cysteine to phenylalanine, totals 14 residues. Just the 42-base CDR3 DNA is kept, in frame starting at base 1. V loses 4 bases, J loses 5 bases, and the germline ends lie 14 bases apart. This TCR derives from a human donor with alopecia areata. Sequenced material: CD8+ T cells sorted from blood, taken between weeks 36 and 40, from a patient treated with tofacitinib. The chain couples TRBV4-1 to TRBJ2-5, with TRBD1 perhaps the D gene, on 6 matching bases. Here is the DNA: TGCGCCAGCAGCCTCAGCGAAACAGGGGAGACCCAGTACTTC. Translated, this gives CASSLSETGETQYF.